This T cell receptor (beta chain) derives from a study of T cell repertoires in cytomegalovirus infection. Study overall: Public TCR beta signatures marked donors with CMV infection and the matching HLA. Whole-study findings and limits: The cumulative frequency of public TCR beta families identified carriers of CMV plus the relevant HLA. Dominating the ex vivo response were HLA-C-restricted CMV-specific TCR beta clonotypes.

This clonotype came up many times. The antigen is not known. The V and J ends lost 1 base and 8 bases, in that order; junction bases with no gene match: 6. The CDR3 loop spans 16 amino acids. The germline gives CDR1 SGHTA, CDR2 FQGNSA. Each CDR3 protein is one row after TCRdb ran MiXCR on the reads. The sample lists under 150,000 distinct CDR3 sequences; roughly 9% were seen once. This sequence was found in a human donor in good health (CMV status not recorded). Some clones in this sample may be carry-over from other donors' samples. The V and J genes are TRBV7-2 and TRBJ2-1; 12 bases map to TRBD2. Material for sequencing was PBMCs. This CDR3 reads CASSLVALAGGHEQFF. The CDR3 nucleotides read TGTGCCAGCAGCTTAGTCGCCCTAGCGGGGGGGCATGAGCAGTTCTTC.